This T cell receptor beta chain was sequenced for a study of STAT5B mutations in CD4+ large granular lymphocyte leukemia. Across the whole study: Among healthy controls, a particular HLA allele went with more CDR3 'QG' motifs. Notes on the study in general: 8/27 top patient clones versus 2/35 control clones were TRBV06-family.

Concerning this clone: Its antigen is unidentified.

The CDR3 totals 16 residues. The V gene end was trimmed by 3 bases and the J gene end by 2 bases; junction bases not matched to a gene: 7. Germline lookup yields CDR1 SGHDT and CDR2 YYEEEE. This was a survey-level run. Original processing methods: Lowest detectable productive clonotype frequency was 2.59 x 10-5. Sequencing was performed with immunoSEQ multiplex PCR; in TCRdb, only in-frame clones are kept and a portion is missing. That table gives V, J and clone size, and the DNA gave D and trimming. In the table there are some 51,000 clones, 80% to 85% of which are singletons. The V gene is TRBV5-6, the J gene TRBJ2-5, with TRBD2 matching 10 bases. Sequencing used CD4+ T cells from blood buffy coats. This receptor was identified in a human donor in good health. CDR3 region: CASSSGLAEKQETQYF. CDR3 DNA sequence: TGTGCCAGCAGCTCCGGACTAGCGGAGAAACAAGAGACCCAGTACTTC.